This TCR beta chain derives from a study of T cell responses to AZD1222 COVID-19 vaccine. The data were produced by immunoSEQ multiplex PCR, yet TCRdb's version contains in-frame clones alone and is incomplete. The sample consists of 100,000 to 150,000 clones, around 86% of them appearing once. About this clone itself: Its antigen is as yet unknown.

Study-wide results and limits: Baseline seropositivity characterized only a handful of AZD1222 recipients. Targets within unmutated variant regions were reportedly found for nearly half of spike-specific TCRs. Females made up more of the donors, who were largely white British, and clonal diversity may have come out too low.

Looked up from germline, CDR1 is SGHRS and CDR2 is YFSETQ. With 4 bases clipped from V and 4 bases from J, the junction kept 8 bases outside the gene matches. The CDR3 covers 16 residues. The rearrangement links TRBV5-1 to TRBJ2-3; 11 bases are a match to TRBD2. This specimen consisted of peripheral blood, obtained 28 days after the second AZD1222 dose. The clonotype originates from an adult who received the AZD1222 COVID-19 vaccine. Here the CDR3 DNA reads TGCGCCAGCAGCCCCGTAGCGGGGGGGCTCGCAGATACGCAGTATTTT. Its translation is CASSPVAGGLADTQYF.